This is a list of T cell receptor beta chains from one sample in a study of glioma-infiltrating T cells. TCRdb processed the multiplex PCR reads anew with MiXCR; each CDR3 protein has one entry. The repertoire holds around 99,000 distinct CDR3 sequences, less than 30% seen once, with just under 35% in the top ten. The specimen was glioma tissue, nonneoplastic brain tissue, or PBMCs (not recorded which). These receptors originate from a human donor with low-grade glioma or glioblastoma, undergoing nonglioma brain surgery, or in good health (not recorded which). Both conserved end residues are part of each CDR3. A D gene is named only where the DNA matches it firmly. Clone size appears in some rows only: once, few, many, or a class for an expanded clone.

CDR3aa | CDR3nt | d_gene | abundance | j_gene | v_gene
CATARAGETDTQYF | TGCGCCACCGCGAGAGCGGGAGAGACAGATACGCAGTATTTT | TRBD2 | many | TRBJ2-3 | TRBV5-1
CSARGGSRAYEQYF | TGCAGTGCCCGAGGTGGCAGCAGAGCCTACGAGCAGTACTTC | - | many | TRBJ2-7 | TRBV20-1
CASSQDRRKADEQYF | TGTGCCAGCAGCCAAGATCGGAGGAAGGCGGACGAGCAGTACTTC | - | many | TRBJ2-7 | TRBV4-2
CASSSGLAGSDTQYF | TGTGCCAGCAGCTCCGGGCTAGCGGGATCAGATACGCAGTATTTT | TRBD2 | many | TRBJ2-3 | TRBV11-3
CASSIWQARTDTQYF | TGTGCCAGTAGTATATGGCAGGCCCGCACAGATACGCAGTATTTT | - | many | TRBJ2-3 | TRBV19
CASSVGRGTDTQYF | TGTGCCAGCAGCGTTGGGAGGGGAACAGATACGCAGTATTTT | TRBD2 | many | TRBJ2-3 | TRBV3-1
CASSYPASQGTQYF | TGTGCCAGCAGTTACCCCGCTAGCCAGGGGACCCAGTACTTC | - | many | TRBJ2-5 | TRBV6-1
CASSYLLAGTTEAFF | TGTGCCAGCAGTTATTTACTAGCGGGAACCACTGAAGCTTTCTTT | - | - | TRBJ1-1 | TRBV6-2/TRBV6-3
CASSRTHILSYEQYF | TGTGCCAGCAGCCGGACACACATTTTATCCTACGAGCAGTACTTC | - | many | TRBJ2-7 | TRBV6-2/TRBV6-3
CATSRDSLAGGTKNIQYF | TGTGCCACCAGCAGAGATAGTCTGGCGGGAGGAACCAAAAACATTCAGTACTTC | TRBD2 | many | TRBJ2-4 | TRBV15
CSVERQATGNTIYF | TGCAGCGTTGAAAGACAGGCAACGGGAAACACCATATATTTT | - | many | TRBJ1-3 | TRBV29-1